Listed below are T cell receptor beta chains from one sample, sequenced in a study of PD-L1 blockade in urothelial cancer. The assay was immunoSEQ multiplex PCR, and TCRdb's table has in-frame clones only and misses some. This table holds 120,000 or so clones, more than 70% found once. The sequencing used PBMCs, collected around atezolizumab (anti-PD-L1) treatment. Receptors were obtained from a middle-aged man with urothelial cancer. CDR3s include the opening cysteine and the closing phenylalanine or tryptophan. Fields, in order: CDR3 protein, CDR3 DNA, D gene, clone size, V gene, J gene. A D gene is named only where the DNA matches it firmly. For some rows the clone size is stated as once, few or many, or as a class when expanded; others skip it.

CDR3 protein: CASSDRGQGEKLFF
CDR3 DNA: TGTGCCAGCAGTGACAGGGGGCAAGGTGAAAAACTGTTTTTT
D gene: TRBD1
clone size: .
V gene: TRBV6-1
J gene: TRBJ1-4

CDR3 protein: CAWSRKDRDIRPQHF
CDR3 DNA: TGTGCCTGGAGTAGAAAAGACAGGGACATCCGACCCCAGCATTTT
D gene: TRBD1
clone size: once
V gene: TRBV30
J gene: TRBJ1-5

CDR3 protein: CASSPSGIRDYGYTF
CDR3 DNA: TGTGCCAGCAGCCCATCCGGGATTCGGGACTATGGCTACACCTTC
D gene: .
clone size: .
V gene: TRBV5-6
J gene: TRBJ1-2

CDR3 protein: CASSLSGGSGETQYF
CDR3 DNA: TGTGCCAGCAGTTTATCGGGAGGCAGCGGAGAGACCCAGTACTTC
D gene: TRBD2
clone size: .
V gene: TRBV6-5
J gene: TRBJ2-5

CDR3 protein: CASTGGRSTEAFF
CDR3 DNA: TGTGCCAGCACCGGGGGGCGCAGTACTGAAGCTTTCTTT
D gene: .
clone size: few
V gene: TRBV6-6
J gene: TRBJ1-1

CDR3 protein: CASSANGRDSYGYTF
CDR3 DNA: TGTGCCAGCAGCGCTAATGGACGGGACAGCTATGGCTACACCTTC
D gene: TRBD1
clone size: .
V gene: TRBV7-3
J gene: TRBJ1-2

CDR3 protein: CASSFSQGDEQFF
CDR3 DNA: TGTGCCAGCAGTTTTAGCCAGGGGGATGAGCAGTTCTTC
D gene: TRBD1
clone size: .
V gene: TRBV5-4
J gene: TRBJ2-1

CDR3 protein: CASSLVAGGEGEQFF
CDR3 DNA: TGTGCCAGCAGTTTAGTGGCTGGGGGCGAGGGTGAGCAGTTCTTC
D gene: .
clone size: .
V gene: TRBV28
J gene: TRBJ2-1

CDR3 protein: CASSELAGGRYNEQFF
CDR3 DNA: TGCGCCAGCAGTGAACTAGCGGGAGGCCGGTACAATGAGCAGTTCTTC
D gene: TRBD2
clone size: .
V gene: TRBV10-1
J gene: TRBJ2-1

CDR3 protein: CASSVGIGVSQETQYF
CDR3 DNA: TGTGCCAGCAGCGTCGGGATCGGTGTGTCCCAAGAGACCCAGTACTTC
D gene: .
clone size: .
V gene: TRBV9
J gene: TRBJ2-5

CDR3 protein: CASSSTGLNTEAFF
CDR3 DNA: TGTGCCAGCAGTAGTACAGGGCTGAACACTGAAGCTTTCTTT
D gene: .
clone size: .
V gene: TRBV28
J gene: TRBJ1-1

CDR3 protein: CAISEQGATEAFF
CDR3 DNA: TGTGCCATCAGTGAACAGGGGGCCACTGAAGCTTTCTTT
D gene: TRBD1
clone size: .
V gene: TRBV10-3
J gene: TRBJ1-1

CDR3 protein: CASSQDSLPGQGLEKLFF
CDR3 DNA: TGCGCCAGCAGCCAAGATTCCCTCCCGGGACAGGGGTTGGAAAAACTGTTTTTT
D gene: TRBD1
clone size: .
V gene: TRBV4-1
J gene: TRBJ1-4

CDR3 protein: CASSPGLAGLSSYNEQFF
CDR3 DNA: TGTGCCAGTAGTCCGGGACTAGCGGGGTTAAGCTCCTACAATGAGCAGTTCTTC
D gene: TRBD2
clone size: .
V gene: TRBV19
J gene: TRBJ2-1

CDR3 protein: CASMTVAGSNEQFF
CDR3 DNA: TGCGCCAGCATGACGGTAGCGGGAAGCAATGAGCAGTTCTTC
D gene: TRBD2
clone size: .
V gene: TRBV5-1
J gene: TRBJ2-1

CDR3 protein: CASSLGQGTYNEQFF
CDR3 DNA: TGTGCCAGCAGCCTCGGACAGGGGACTTACAATGAGCAGTTCTTC
D gene: TRBD1
clone size: .
V gene: TRBV7-3
J gene: TRBJ2-1

CDR3 protein: CASRQNRAPNYNEQFF
CDR3 DNA: TGTGCCAGCAGACAAAACAGGGCCCCGAACTACAATGAGCAGTTCTTC
D gene: .
clone size: once
V gene: TRBV28
J gene: TRBJ2-1

CDR3 protein: CASSQGTGAFF
CDR3 DNA: TGTGCCAGCAGCCAGGGTACGGGAGCTTTCTTT
D gene: .
clone size: .
V gene: TRBV14
J gene: TRBJ1-1

CDR3 protein: CASMRGGAYEQYF
CDR3 DNA: TGTGCCAGCATGAGGGGGGGCGCCTACGAGCAGTACTTC
D gene: .
clone size: few
V gene: TRBV28
J gene: TRBJ2-7

CDR3 protein: CASSYLGEGSYEQYF
CDR3 DNA: TGTGCCAGCAGTTATTTGGGGGAGGGTAGCTACGAGCAGTACTTC
D gene: TRBD2
clone size: .
V gene: TRBV6-5
J gene: TRBJ2-7

CDR3 protein: CASSTGVGNQPQHF
CDR3 DNA: TGTGCCAGCAGCACAGGGGTCGGCAATCAGCCCCAGCATTTT
D gene: TRBD1
clone size: .
V gene: TRBV28
J gene: TRBJ1-5

CDR3 protein: CASSFRGPPGEQYF
CDR3 DNA: TGTGCCAGCAGTTTTAGGGGGCCCCCTGGGGAGCAGTACTTC
D gene: TRBD1
clone size: few
V gene: TRBV6-5
J gene: TRBJ2-7

CDR3 protein: CASSARTGGFIAQHF
CDR3 DNA: TGTGCCAGCAGCGCGAGGACAGGGGGATTCATAGCCCAGCATTTT
D gene: TRBD1
clone size: .
V gene: TRBV5-8
J gene: TRBJ1-5

CDR3 protein: CASSPGQGYGEQYF
CDR3 DNA: TGCGCCAGCAGCCCCGGACAGGGGTATGGGGAGCAGTACTTC
D gene: TRBD1
clone size: .
V gene: TRBV4-1
J gene: TRBJ2-7

CDR3 protein: CASSQGPRAMGYEQYF
CDR3 DNA: TGTGCCAGCAGCCAGGGGCCGAGGGCCATGGGCTACGAGCAGTACTTC
D gene: .
clone size: .
V gene: TRBV28
J gene: TRBJ2-7

CDR3 protein: CASSLGFWTYEQYF
CDR3 DNA: TGTGCCAGCAGCCTCGGGTTCTGGACCTACGAGCAGTACTTC
D gene: .
clone size: .
V gene: TRBV11-1
J gene: TRBJ2-7

CDR3 protein: CERRPKEVPEQYF
CDR3 DNA: TGTGAGCGTCGCCCCAAGGAGGTCCCCGAGCAGTACTTC
D gene: .
clone size: .
V gene: TRBV6-6
J gene: TRBJ2-7

CDR3 protein: CASSPPGAGAMRETQYF
CDR3 DNA: TGTGCCAGCAGTCCCCCAGGAGCGGGAGCGATGAGAGAGACCCAGTACTTC
D gene: TRBD2
clone size: .
V gene: TRBV28
J gene: TRBJ2-5